The entry below gives a single T cell receptor (beta chain) sequence along with its context. The antigen remains undetermined. Produced via immunoSEQ multiplex PCR; TCRdb's table is partial and in-frame only. The profile shows about 55,000 clones, approximately 70% of them singletons. V was cut by 9 bases and J by 0 bases, with 16 bases left in between. Germline lookup yields CDR1 ENHRY and CDR2 SYGVKD. The CDR3 consists of 15 residues. This specimen belongs to a study of CD4+ T cells in melanoma. Notes on the study in general: Reportedly, melanoma neoantigen-specific CD4+ T cells showed varied differentiation states.

The sequencing input was tumor tissue. This chain joins TRBV10-3 and TRBJ2-3; D is possibly TRBD1 (6 bases). This sequence was found in a human donor with melanoma. The CDR3 protein is CAINREGESTDTQYF. For the CDR3, the DNA is TGTGCCATAAACCGTGAGGGGGAAAGCACAGATACGCAGTATTTT.